These T cell receptor beta chains were read from a single sample in a study of cytomegalovirus exposure and HLA in healthy donors. Produced via immunoSEQ multiplex PCR; TCRdb's table is partial and in-frame only. Found here are some 150,000 clones, approximately 85% of them singletons; the top ten hold roughly 6%. The material sequenced was PBMCs. These receptors were collected from a man aged 50 or older in good health and CMV-seropositive. Each CDR3 is given with its conserved first and last residue. D genes are given only for firm matches. The size of a clone is reported for some rows only, either as once, few or many, or as a class for expanded clones.

j_call d_call v_call clone_size cdr3_nt cdr3_aa
TRBJ2-1 - TRBV28 - TGTGCCAGCAGTTCATTAGCGGCCAGCTCCTACAATGAGCAGTTCTTC CASSSLAASSYNEQFF
TRBJ1-1 TRBD1 TRBV6-5 - TGTGCCAGCAGTTGGGACAGGTTCGGTACTGAAGCTTTCTTT CASSWDRFGTEAFF
TRBJ2-7 - TRBV18 - TGTGCCAGCTCACCTGGACTTCTCGTCGCCTACGAGCAGTACTTC CASSPGLLVAYEQYF
TRBJ2-7 - TRBV11-2 few TGTGCCAGCAGCCTCGGCCGTGGGGCCCCCTACGAGCAGTACTTC CASSLGRGAPYEQYF
TRBJ2-2 - TRBV19 - TGTGCCAGTAGTATTTGGGGGCAGGGTGGCACCGGGGAGCTGTTTTTT CASSIWGQGGTGELFF
TRBJ1-1 - TRBV7-3 - TGTGCCAGCAGCTTATACATGAACACTGAAGCTTTCTTT CASSLYMNTEAFF
TRBJ1-5 - TRBV27 - TGTGCCAGCAGTAAGGGGGATCAGCCCCAGCATTTT CASSKGDQPQHF
TRBJ1-2 - TRBV28 - TGTGCCAGCACCCGGACAGCTGTTAACTATGGCTACACCTTC CASTRTAVNYGYTF
TRBJ2-5 TRBD2 TRBV5-1 - TGCGCCAGCAGCTTGGGGTTAGCGGGAGGGATGGAAGAGACCCAGTACTTC CASSLGLAGGMEETQYF
TRBJ1-4 - TRBV25-1 - TGTGCCAGCAGTTTCGGGTCGGGAAATGAAAAACTGTTTTTT CASSFGSGNEKLFF
TRBJ2-7 - TRBV20-1 - TGCAGTGCTCCGGCCGGGTACGAGCAGTACTTC CSAPAGYEQYF
TRBJ1-2 - TRBV21-1 - TGTGCCAGCAGGATATCGACAGGGGGCCCCTATGGCTACACCTTC CASRISTGGPYGYTF
TRBJ2-5 - TRBV5-1 - TGCGCCAGCAGACAGGGCACGCAAGAGACCCAGTACTTC CASRQGTQETQYF
TRBJ1-5 - TRBV11-2 - TGTGCCAGCAGCCAGGACTTGATTAGCAATCAGCCCCAGCATTTT CASSQDLISNQPQHF
TRBJ1-2 TRBD1 TRBV7-9 - TGTGCCAGCAGCTTAGAACCTACAGGGGGACGCTATGGCTACACCTTC CASSLEPTGGRYGYTF
TRBJ1-2 TRBD1 TRBV6-5 - TGTGCCAGCAGCCCAGGGGGGTATGGCTACACCTTC CASSPGGYGYTF
TRBJ1-2 - TRBV5-8 - TGTGCCAGCAGCTTGCCGAACTATGGCTACACCTTC CASSLPNYGYTF
TRBJ2-3 - TRBV6-6 - TGTGCCAGCTTGAGGCGGGACACAGATACGCAGTATTTT CASLRRDTDTQYF
TRBJ2-2 - TRBV30 - TGTGCCTGGAGGCGGGGCGGTGGGGAGCTGTTTTTT CAWRRGGGELFF
TRBJ2-7 TRBD1 TRBV6-5 - TGTGCCAGCAGTTTCACAGGGGGTCGCTACGAGCAGTACTTC CASSFTGGRYEQYF
TRBJ1-2 - TRBV4-1 - TGCGCCAGCAGCCACGGACTAAGCTATGGCTACACCTTC CASSHGLSYGYTF
TRBJ1-1 - TRBV6-5 - TGTGCCAGCCGCGTAGCAATTATGAACACTGAAGCTTTCTTT CASRVAIMNTEAFF
TRBJ2-3 - TRBV4-2 - TGTGCCAGCAGCCAAGACACTCCCGGTACGCAGTATTTT CASSQDTPGTQYF
TRBJ1-2 - TRBV28 - TGTGCCAGCAGTTTTTCCCGGGATGGCTACACCTTC CASSFSRDGYTF
TRBJ2-7 TRBD2 TRBV28 - TGTGCCAGCAGTATACCTCGGACTAGCGGACTAACTTACGAGCAGTACTTC CASSIPRTSGLTYEQYF
TRBJ2-7 TRBD1 TRBV30 - TGTGCCTCCGGACAGGGCGCGTACGAGCAGTACTTC CASGQGAYEQYF
TRBJ2-7 - TRBV7-6 - TGTGCCAGCAGCCCTGAGTCGGGAAGGTACGAGCAGTACTTC CASSPESGRYEQYF
TRBJ2-5 TRBD2 TRBV28 - TGTGCCAGCAGTTTAGCTGGACTAGCGGGAGACCACCAAGAGACCCAGTACTTC CASSLAGLAGDHQETQYF
TRBJ1-6 - TRBV2 few TGTGCCAGCAGTCTTGAGGATAATTCACCCCTCCACTTT CASSLEDNSPLHF
TRBJ2-7 TRBD1 TRBV6-5 once TGTGCCAGCAGTTACCGTATACAGGGGGCGCGGTACGAGCAGTACTTC CASSYRIQGARYEQYF
TRBJ2-1 - TRBV2 - TGTGCCAGCGAGGGCGCCCTAAGTAATGAGCAGTTCTTC CASEGALSNEQFF
TRBJ2-7 TRBD2 TRBV11-2 - TGTGCCAGCAGCTCCTCTAGCGGGAGTTACGAGCAGTACTTC CASSSSSGSYEQYF
TRBJ2-5 - TRBV7-3 - TGTGCCAGCAGCTCGAGACTCTCCGAGACCCAGTACTTC CASSSRLSETQYF
TRBJ2-1 TRBD1 TRBV4-1 - TGCGCCAGCAGCCATCATCCAGGGGGCGGCTCCTACAATGAGCAGTTCTTC CASSHHPGGGSYNEQFF
TRBJ2-1 TRBD2 TRBV15 - TGTGCCACCAGCAGCCTCTTCGATGGACTAGGCTCGAGGAATGAGCAGTTCTTC CATSSLFDGLGSRNEQFF
TRBJ1-1 - TRBV5-1 - TGCGCCAGCAGCTGGGGGGGCTTAAGGAACACTGAAGCTTTCTTT CASSWGGLRNTEAFF
TRBJ2-7 - TRBV11-2 - TGTGCCAGCAGCCCCGGGGGATCCTACGAGCAGTACTTC CASSPGGSYEQYF
TRBJ2-1 - TRBV4-1 - TGCGCCAGCAGCCAAGATTTTAGCTACGTAGGCAATGAGCAGTTCTTC CASSQDFSYVGNEQFF
TRBJ2-5 - TRBV28 - TGTGCCAGCAGACAGGCTGTGGGGGAGACCCAGTACTTC CASRQAVGETQYF
TRBJ1-3 TRBD1 TRBV15 - TGTGCCACCAGCAGGACAGGGTCATCTGGAAACACCATATATTTT CATSRTGSSGNTIYF
TRBJ2-7 TRBD2 TRBV6-6 - TGTGCCAGCAGTTATCCCCTAGCGGGAGATAGGAACGAGCAGTACTTC CASSYPLAGDRNEQYF
TRBJ2-1 TRBD2 TRBV6-4 - TGTGCCAGCAGCCTTCTAATCGGGACTAGCGGGAGGGCCAGGAATGAGCAGTTCTTC CASSLLIGTSGRARNEQFF
TRBJ1-5 - TRBV6-5 few TGTGCCAGCAGTTACAACAGTAATCAGCCCCAGCATTTT CASSYNSNQPQHF
TRBJ2-3 - TRBV6-1 - TGTGCCAGCAGTGAATCGTCTGCGGGAAGCTCAGTATCCGATACGCAGTATTTT CASSESSAGSSVSDTQYF
TRBJ2-5 - TRBV5-4 - TGTGCCAGCAGCCGACCCGGGAACCGGGAGACCCAGTACTTC CASSRPGNRETQYF
TRBJ2-1 TRBD2 TRBV11-2 - TGTGCCAGCAGCTTAAGGCTAGCGGACTCCTACAATGAGCAGTTCTTC CASSLRLADSYNEQFF
TRBJ2-5 - TRBV5-1 - TGCGCCAGCAGCCGACAGACCGCCACGCAAGAGACCCAGTACTTC CASSRQTATQETQYF
TRBJ2-7 - TRBV21-1 - TGTGCCAGCAGCACTCGACTCGGGACACGGATCTACGAGCAGTACTTC CASSTRLGTRIYEQYF
TRBJ2-5 - TRBV18 - TGTGCCAGCTCGCGAGACCGGGAGGAGACCCAGTACTTC CASSRDREETQYF